The rows below give T cell receptor beta chains drawn from one sample of a study of blood T cell repertoires in COVID-19. Data came from immunoSEQ multiplex PCR; TCRdb stores just in-frame clones and leaves some out. The data contain 250,000 to 350,000 clones, over 75% of them singletons. Sequencing used peripheral blood. The origin of the receptors is a woman in her forties or fifties who had recovered from COVID-19. Each CDR3 is given with its conserved first and last residue. The size entry is marked missing in some rows and otherwise reads once, few, many or a size class.

v_call	clone_size	j_call	cdr3_aa
TRBV19	-	TRBJ1-5	CASSTLPQGVSNQPQHF
TRBV3-1/TRBV3-2	-	TRBJ2-1	CASSQGRAGGEQFF
TRBV11-2	-	TRBJ1-5	CASSLVAGGNQPQHF
TRBV4-1	-	TRBJ2-2	CASSQVVQGAHGELFF
TRBV5-6	-	TRBJ1-3	CASSWIPRGRLAGNTIYF
TRBV27	-	TRBJ2-7	CASSLTLLADYEQYF
TRBV28	-	TRBJ1-2	CASRTWTASYGYTF
TRBV5-8	-	TRBJ2-7	CASSLGGAGGFSYEQYF
TRBV4-1	few	TRBJ2-3	CASSQESLAGRTDTQYF
TRBV27	-	TRBJ2-3	CASSSGRTSRSTDTQYF
TRBV6-4	few	TRBJ2-3	CASSLEVGPTDTQYF
TRBV9	few	TRBJ2-2	CASRGAGAAAGELFF
TRBV6-2/TRBV6-3	-	TRBJ1-5	CASSFFLRGNQPQHF
TRBV6-5	once	TRBJ1-1	CASSSPGTEAFF
TRBV10-1	few	TRBJ1-1	CASSPGAGTEAFF
TRBV7-3	-	TRBJ2-1	CASSLAGANNEQFF
TRBV30	-	TRBJ2-2	CAWSRRGTVTGELFF
TRBV6-5	-	TRBJ2-3	CASSYGRRDTQYF
TRBV19	few	TRBJ1-5	CASSAPLVVQPQHF
TRBV28	-	TRBJ2-7	CASSSGTISSYEQYF
TRBV7-8	-	TRBJ2-2	CASSRQGRTGELFF
TRBV11-2	-	TRBJ2-1	CASRPIRTSGGRYEQFF
TRBV7-9	-	TRBJ2-1	CASRGHKTFTYNEQFF
TRBV18	few	TRBJ1-1	CASSPGQGVEAFF
TRBV4-1	-	TRBJ2-3	CASSQSRTDTQYF
TRBV30	-	TRBJ1-2	CAWGTVYGYTF
TRBV28	few	TRBJ1-6	CASSLRTVNSPLHF
TRBV10-3	-	TRBJ1-2	CAISEPPAGAEGYTF
TRBV5-6	-	TRBJ1-3	CASSLYGTGNTIYF
TRBV9	-	TRBJ2-2	CASKTANTGELFF
TRBV14	once	TRBJ2-7	CASSQTTPSGLSYEQYF
TRBV19	-	TRBJ1-2	CATTEGQGLRYTF
TRBV3-1/TRBV3-2	once	TRBJ1-3	CASSPTREAGNTIYF
TRBV11-2	-	TRBJ2-1	CASRRPGLAVHEQFF
TRBV18	-	TRBJ2-1	CASSPGQPSSYNEQFF
TRBV28	once	TRBJ1-4	CASSSGRANEKLFF
TRBV3-1/TRBV3-2	-	TRBJ2-7	CASSQTRGGLEQYF
TRBV28	-	TRBJ1-2	CASKRQHNYGYTF